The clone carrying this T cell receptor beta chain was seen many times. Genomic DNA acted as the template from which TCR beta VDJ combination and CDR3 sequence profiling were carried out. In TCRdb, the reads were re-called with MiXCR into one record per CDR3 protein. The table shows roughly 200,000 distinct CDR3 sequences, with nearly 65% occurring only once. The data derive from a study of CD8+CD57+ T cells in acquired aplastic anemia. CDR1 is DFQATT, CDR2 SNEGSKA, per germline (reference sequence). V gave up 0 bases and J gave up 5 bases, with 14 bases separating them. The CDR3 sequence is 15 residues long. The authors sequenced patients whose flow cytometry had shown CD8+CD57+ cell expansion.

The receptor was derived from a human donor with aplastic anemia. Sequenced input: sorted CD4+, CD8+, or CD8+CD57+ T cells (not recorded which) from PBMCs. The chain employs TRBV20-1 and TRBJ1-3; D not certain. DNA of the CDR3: TGCAGTGCTAGAGATCTCAACGGATCTAGAAACACCATATATTTT. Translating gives CSARDLNGSRNTIYF.